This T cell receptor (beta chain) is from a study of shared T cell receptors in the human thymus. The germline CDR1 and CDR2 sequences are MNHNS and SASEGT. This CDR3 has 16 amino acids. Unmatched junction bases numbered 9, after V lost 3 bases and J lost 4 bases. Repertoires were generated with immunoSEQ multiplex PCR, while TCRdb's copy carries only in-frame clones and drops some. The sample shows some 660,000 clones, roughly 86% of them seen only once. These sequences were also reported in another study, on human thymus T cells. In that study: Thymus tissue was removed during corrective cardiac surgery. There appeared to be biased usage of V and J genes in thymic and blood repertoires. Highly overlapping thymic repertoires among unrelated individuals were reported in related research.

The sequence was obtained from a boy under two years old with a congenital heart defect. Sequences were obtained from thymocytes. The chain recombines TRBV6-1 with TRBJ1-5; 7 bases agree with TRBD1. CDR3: CASSDRTGGDNQPQHF. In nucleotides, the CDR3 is TGTGCCAGCAGTGACCGGACAGGCGGGGATAATCAGCCCCAGCATTTT.